This TCR beta chain was observed in a study of OX40 agonist ivuxolimab in advanced cancers. Background on the whole study: Ivuxolimab, which targeted the costimulatory receptor OX40 (CD134), was an agonistic, fully human IgG2 monoclonal antibody. Partial responses were achieved by three dose-escalation patients, of whom one had hepatocellular carcinoma and two had cutaneous melanoma. Intravenous ivuxolimab was administered to patients every 2 weeks at six dose levels: 0.01, 0.1, 0.3, 1.5, 3 and 10 mg/kg. Prior anti-PD-1, anti-PD-L1 or anti-CTLA-4 therapy was permitted, and approximately 39% of dose-escalation patients had received checkpoint inhibitors. Peripheral TCRbeta sequencing was intended to test whether TCR sequence diversity was altered and clonal T-cell expansion was caused by ivuxolimab. In the dose-escalation cohort, 82.7% of patients were male, and the mean age was approximately 60 years with a range of roughly 20 to 80. Of the 50 to 55 patients in dose escalation, 19 had hepatocellular carcinoma, some 15 had melanoma, 9 had renal cell carcinoma and 9 had head and neck cancer. The paper covers the monotherapy dose-escalation part of the phase I ivuxolimab trial, which included N ≈ 52 patients.

A word on this clone: The antigen this receptor binds is unknown. Within one base of it there is no much larger clone, and no base qualities were kept.

Genomic DNA was extracted from sorted cells for sequencing of the TCRbeta CDR3 region. TCRbeta CDR3 regions were sequenced using the immunoSEQ Assay. Held by TCRdb, this immuneACCESS table contains in-frame sequences only and omits some clones. Under half of the omission traces to an unresolved V gene where checked; the cause of the rest is unknown. The sample table contains approximately 22,000 clones; only one count was recorded for approximately 85% of them. Under 35% of the sample rests with the top ten. Study-wide conclusions, independent of this receptor: At doses of 0.1 to 3.0 mg/kg, clonal expansion of both CD4+ and CD8+ blood T cells was observed from baseline to week 6. Low levels of normalized T-cell clonal expansion were also seen in some patients who did not respond. After ivuxolimab, more expanded clones were found on average in CD8+ T cells than in CD4+ T cells. In the 0.1-3.0 mg/kg groups, partial responders had among the lowest normalized peripheral clonal expansion, particularly in CD8+ T cells. Antigen specificity was not determined for the clonally expanded peripheral T cells.

The trial excluded patients who had a history of autoimmune disease or were on systemic immunosuppression. Peripheral blood for TCR sequencing was collected from all dose cohorts at baseline, on cycle 4 day 1, and on cycle 7 day 1. Samples came from an open-label, multicenter, first-in-human phase I dose-escalation trial of ivuxolimab. The trial enrolled adults with locally advanced or metastatic head and neck squamous cell, hepatocellular, melanoma or renal cell carcinoma. Before TCR sequencing, CD4+ T cells and CD8+ T cells were sorted from peripheral blood as separate populations. The sequence was obtained from an adult with an advanced solid tumor such as melanoma, head and neck, liver or kidney cancer. The sample consisted of CD4+ or CD8+ T cells sorted from blood, taken in a trial of the OX40 agonist ivuxolimab.

The bases read TGTGCCAGCAGCTTAGGGGGGGACCGTCTCTCCTACGAGCAGTACTTC. This sequence encodes CASSLGGDRLSYEQYF. The chain was built from TRBV7-8 and TRBJ2-7, and possibly TRBD2, on 6 matching bases. V is shortened by 1 base, J by 0 bases, and the region joining them spans 13 bases. CDR1 SGHVS and CDR2 FQNEAQ were looked up in the germline V gene. The CDR3 goes from the cysteine to the phenylalanine over 16 residues. Only the CDR3 region is kept as DNA, spanning 48 bases read in frame from base 1.